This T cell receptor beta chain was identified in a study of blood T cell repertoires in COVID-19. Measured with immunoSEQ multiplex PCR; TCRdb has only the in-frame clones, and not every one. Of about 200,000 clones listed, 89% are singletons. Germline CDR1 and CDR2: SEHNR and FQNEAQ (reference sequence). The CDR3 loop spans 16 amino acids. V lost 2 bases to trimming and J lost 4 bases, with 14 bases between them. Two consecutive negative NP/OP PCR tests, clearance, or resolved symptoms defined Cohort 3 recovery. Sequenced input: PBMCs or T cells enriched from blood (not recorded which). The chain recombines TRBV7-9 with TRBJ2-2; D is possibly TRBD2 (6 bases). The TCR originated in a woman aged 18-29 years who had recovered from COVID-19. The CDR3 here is CASSLTVGTPTGELFF. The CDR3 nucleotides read TGTGCCAGCAGCTTAACGGTGGGGACTCCCACCGGGGAGCTGTTTTTT.